These 7 T cell receptor beta chains were sequenced from one sample in a study of T cell repertoires in cytomegalovirus infection. MiXCR was run by TCRdb on the reads, yielding one entry per CDR3 protein. The sample consists of some 220,000 distinct CDR3 sequences, 5% to 8.5% of them appearing once. Material for sequencing was PBMCs. The source is a human donor in good health (CMV status not recorded). Some clones in this sample may be carry-over from other donors' samples.

In this sample, this clonotype turned up many times. The V gene is TRBV12-3 or TRBV12-4, the J gene TRBJ2-7; 9 nucleotides agree with TRBD1. V was pared by 3 bases and J by 5 bases, with 5 bases of the junction left unmatched. This CDR3 comprises 14 residues. The DNA of the CDR3 is TGTGCCAGCAGTTTCCAGGACAGGGGTCACGAGCAGTACTTC. It codes for CASSFQDRGHEQYF.

This clonotype appeared many times. This CDR3 is CASSVAGNSYNEQFF. The DNA of the CDR3 is TGTGCCAGCAGCGTAGCTGGGAACTCCTACAATGAGCAGTTCTTC. This chain connects TRBV9 to TRBJ2-1; D gene uncertain. CDR1 and CDR2 from the germline V gene are SGDLS and YYNGEE. Trimming left V 0 bases short and J 0 bases short, with 7 bases between. There are 15 residues in the CDR3.

This clonotype has ten or more counts. The chain employs TRBV7-2 and TRBJ1-5, with D perhaps TRBD1 (5 bases). V shed 5 bases and J shed 6 bases, with 14 bases lying between them. This CDR3 spans 14 amino acids. CDR1 and CDR2 (germline): SGHTA, FQGNSA. As DNA, the CDR3 is TGTGCCAGCAGCCCTGGGGGGGGTTCTCAGCCCCAGCATTTT. Translation gives CASSPGGGSQPQHF.

This clonotype has at least ten counts. This chain connects TRBV12-3 or TRBV12-4 to TRBJ2-2; 9 bases map to TRBD1. This CDR3 is built from 15 residues. V shed 6 bases, J shed 7 bases, and the junction held 9 bases outside the gene matches. The DNA for the CDR3 is TGTGCCAGCAGAACAGGGGGCGCTTGGATCGGGGAGCTGTTTTTT. Translating it yields CASRTGGAWIGELFF.

In its sample, this clonotype was seen many times. The genes are TRBV28 and TRBJ1-6; 8 bases map to TRBD1. V was clipped by 2 bases and J by 5 bases; unmatched bases: 2. Per the germline V gene, CDR1 is MDHEN and CDR2 is SYDVKM. This CDR3 has 15 residues. CDR3 sequence (DNA): TGTGCCAGCAGTTTAATGGACAGGGATAATTCACCCCTCCACTTT. Translation: CASSLMDRDNSPLHF.

This clonotype was seen many times. The chain uses TRBV19 and TRBJ1-1, with D possibly being TRBD1 (6 bases). The V end was cut by 6 bases, the J end by 3 bases, with 8 bases between. Germline CDR1 is LNHDA and CDR2 is SQIVND (reference sequence). The CDR3 is 12 residues long. The CDR3: CASSDRYTEAFF. The CDR3 DNA follows: TGTGCCAGTAGCGACAGGTACACTGAAGCTTTCTTT.

The chain is built from TRBV10-2 and TRBJ2-5; D might be TRBD1 (6 bases). Trimming removed 5 bases from V and 4 bases from J, with 17 bases in between. Germline-derived CDR1 and CDR2 are WSHSY and SAAADI. This CDR3 region has 15 residues. CDR3 in DNA: TGCGCCAGCAGTACGGGGTATCAGGGGTTAGAGACCCAGTACTTC. As protein: CASSTGYQGLETQYF.